This TCR beta chain was identified during a study of PD-1 and CTLA-4 blockade in melanoma. Clones were sequenced by immunoSEQ multiplex PCR, and TCRdb holds only the in-frame ones, with some missing. The top ten clones hold 7.8% of a sample with tens of thousands of clones, roughly 88% of them seen once. This clonotype was sampled from a human donor with melanoma. The material was CD8+ T cells from peripheral blood, obtained before anti-PD-1 treatment.

The CDR3 reads CASSPWGTNEKLFF. CDR3 nucleotide sequence: TGTGCCAGCAGTCCCTGGGGAACTAATGAAAAACTGTTTTTT. The J gene is TRBJ1-4, the V gene TRBV27, with no clear D. There are 14 residues in the CDR3. The germline V gene has CDR1 MNHEY and CDR2 SMNVEV (reference sequence). V was clipped by 5 bases and J by 1 base, with 8 bases between them.